This T cell receptor beta chain was identified during a study of CD8+ T cells in alopecia areata. The V gene's germline CDR1 is SQVTM and CDR2 ANQGSEA. Germline trimming cut 1 base from V and 0 bases from J; bases unmatched to any gene: 3. The CDR3 runs to 15 residues. Investigators isolated RNA and reverse transcribed it into cDNA to act as the sequencing template. Produced via immunoSEQ multiplex PCR; TCRdb's table is partial and in-frame only. The repertoire holds approximately 99,000 clones, about 50% seen once, with about 23% in the top ten. The TCR comes from a human donor with alopecia areata. The sample taken for sequencing was NKG2D-low CD8+ T cells sorted from blood. J is TRBJ2-1 and V is TRBV29-1; 7 nucleotides match TRBD2. This CDR3 reads CSVEVRGSSYNEQFF. The CDR3 nucleotides are TGCAGCGTTGAAGTGCGGGGGAGCTCCTACAATGAGCAGTTCTTC.